Given below is one T cell receptor beta chain in context. Tagging with unique molecular identifiers was a feature of the TCR beta cDNA libraries. TCRdb re-derived calls from the PCR reads in MiXCR, one entry per CDR3 protein. The sample lists around 440,000 distinct CDR3 sequences, roughly 45% occurring once. This record belongs to a study of post-analysis software for immune sequencing data. The source is a girl between 5 and 17 years old with multiple sclerosis. The sample was blood.

This CDR3 reads CASSPGNGGGSYEQYF. CDR3 in DNA: TGTGCCAGCAGCCCCGGAAATGGAGGGGGCTCCTACGAGCAGTACTTC. The chain is built from TRBV9 and TRBJ2-7; D possibly uses TRBD1 or TRBD2 (6 bases each). The germline V and J ends were trimmed by 4 bases and 0 bases, with 17 bases remaining between them. Germline V gene lookup returns CDR1 SGDLS and CDR2 YYNGEE. The CDR3 has 16 amino acids.